Below are 8 T cell receptor beta chains sequenced from a single sample in a study of T cells after yellow fever vaccination. TCRdb processed the 5' RACE reads anew with MiXCR; each CDR3 protein has one entry. Of about 330,000 distinct CDR3 sequences listed, roughly 8.6% were seen once; the top ten hold approximately 18%. The sample was PBMCs, taken roughly 46 days after the first yellow fever vaccination. Receptors were obtained from a man between 18 and 29 years old who received the YFV17D yellow fever vaccine.

This clonotype was seen more than once but under ten times. The chain carries TRBV7-2 and TRBJ2-3; 8 nucleotides match TRBD2. Germline assignment: CDR1 SGHTA and CDR2 FQGNSA. The CDR3 sequence is 14 residues long. V shed 2 bases, J shed 3 bases, and the junction held 1 base outside the gene matches. CDR3 coding DNA: TGTGCCAGCAGCTTATCTAGCGGGACAGATACGCAGTATTTT. Encoded protein: CASSLSSGTDTQYF.

The CDR3 nucleotides are TGTGCCAGCAGCACTCAAAGTGGGACCGGGCTAGCGGGGGGGCTTGTCGAGACCCAGTACTTC. Protein sequence: CASSTQSGTGLAGGLVETQYF. The genes are TRBV21-1 and TRBJ2-5; TRBD2 is the table's D call, not checked against the DNA. TRBV21-1 is described as a pseudogene. There are 21 residues in the CDR3.

This clonotype was detected only a few times. The rearrangement joins TRBV6-5 to TRBJ1-2; the match to TRBD1 covers 7 bases. With V trimmed by 2 bases and J by 0 bases, 0 bases remained unmatched. This CDR3 is 14 amino acids long. Per germline, CDR1 MNHEY and CDR2 SVGAGI. The CDR3, as DNA: TGTGCCAGCAGTTACGGACAGGCTAACTATGGCTACACCTTC. Translation: CASSYGQANYGYTF.

This clonotype was picked up a small number of times. This chain links TRBV5-1 with TRBJ2-2; TRBD1 matches at 8 bases. CDR3 length equals 17 residues. V gave up 3 bases and J gave up 1 base; unmatched junction bases: 8. CDR1 is SGHRS, CDR2 YFSETQ, per germline. CDR3 residues: CASSSNAGTGNTGELFF. The CDR3 DNA follows: TGCGCCAGCAGCTCCAATGCGGGGACAGGGAACACCGGGGAGCTGTTTTTT.

In its sample, this clonotype was seen a few times. The genes are TRBV27 and TRBJ2-5; 8 bases are a match to TRBD1. This CDR3 comprises 15 residues. The ends lost 5 bases at V and 3 bases at J; junction bases unmatched: 8. CDR1 is MNHEY, CDR2 SMNVEV, per germline (reference sequence). The CDR3 DNA reads TGTGCCAGCAGTGGGTCCGGGACAGGTGAAGAGACCCAGTACTTC. It codes for CASSGSGTGEETQYF.

This clonotype was seen ten or more times. The chain links TRBV7-2 to TRBJ2-2, with D hard to call. Germline V CDR1 and CDR2: SGHTA, FQGNSA. The ends were cut back, 1 base at V and 5 bases at J, with 8 bases in the middle. The CDR3 is 14 amino acids. The CDR3 DNA follows: TGTGCCAGCAGCTTAGTTTTGGTAACCGGGGAGCTGTTTTTT. As protein: CASSLVLVTGELFF. The whole variable domain, remainder taken from reference TRBV7-2 and TRBJ2-2, is GAGVSQSPSNKVTEKGKDVELRCDPISGHTALYWYRQSLGQGLEFLIYFQGNSAPDKSGLPSDRFSAERTGGSVSTLTIQRTQQEDSAVYLCASSLVLVTGELFFGEGSRLTVL.

This chain joins TRBV14 and TRBJ2-1; a possible D gene is TRBD1 (5 bases). The CDR3 sequence is 16 residues long. CDR1 is SGHDN, CDR2 FVKESK, per germline. The V gene lost 6 bases and the J gene lost 0 bases, with 15 bases spanning the gap. CDR3 bases: TGTGCCAGCAGTCAATACAGGCTGAGCTCCTACAATGAGCAGTTCTTC. It codes for CASSQYRLSSYNEQFF.

This clonotype was seen repeatedly, ten times or more. The rearrangement uses TRBV28 and TRBJ1-4; no clear D. The CDR3 is 14 amino acids. Trimming removed 2 bases at V and 3 bases at J, with 7 bases between. Germline V CDR1 and CDR2: MDHEN, SYDVKM. CDR3 residues: CASSLTGANEKLFF. DNA of the CDR3: TGTGCCAGCAGTTTAACCGGGGCTAATGAAAAACTGTTTTTT.